This TCR beta chain was documented in a study of human T cells and chemical hapten exposure listed by TCRdb under 2021. Context from the whole study: For sensitization, 2% DPC in acetone was applied to a roughly 2 cm by roughly 2 cm area of upper inner arm skin. Patients additionally received weekly therapeutic DPC doses to the scalp throughout the roughly 23-week study period. Patch testing on the upper back used Finn chambers containing 0.01% DPC, with scoring done after 6 days according to International Contact Dermatitis Research Group standards. Alopecia areata with under or over 50% scalp involvement, alopecia totalis and alopecia universalis were represented in the patient cohort, which was mostly female. Libraries were pooled for sequencing, and variation in per-sample TCR yields was attributed mainly to small differences in library volumes within the pool. This study followed changes in the peripheral blood TCR repertoire in vivo during primary and secondary sensitization of alopecia patients to the hapten diphenylcyclopropenone (DPC). Blood was sampled from patients pre-sensitization (week 0) and at 2, 6 and about 24 weeks after DPC sensitization. Some 29 alopecia patients provided blood for TCR sequencing at one to four time points (pre-sensitization, 2, 6 and 24 weeks).

The library was made by RACE. TCRdb shows the sequencer as NextSeq 500. Library preparation attached unique molecular identifiers to individual cDNA molecules for quantitative, reproducible TCR counting. Both TCR alpha and TCR beta chains were sequenced from each blood RNA sample. The paper's data handling went like this. Samples had a median of roughly 99,000 TCRs, with a range from roughly 23,224 to 700,000. The Decombinator software suite was used to annotate the V, J and CDR3 of the TCR reads. Every sample was subsampled to the same number of TCRs (28,000) for the PS versus PT1 abundance plots. TCRs were defined as expanded if absent before sensitization and observed at least eight times at the 2-week time point. TCRdb cleaned the public reads at Q25 with fastp, built clones with MiXCR and kept in-frame beta chains. Each record represents a unique CDR3 protein, reported with the most common genes and DNA among its rows. TCRdb's processing, not the study's, gives the V and J calls here. The sample contains approximately 69,000 distinct CDR3 sequences, 10% of them found a single time. The top ten hold around 6.8% of the sample.

From the germline V gene, CDR1 is KGHDR and CDR2 is SFDVKD. V drops 3 bases and J drops 5 bases, leaving 9 bases in between. Counted from cysteine to phenylalanine, this CDR3 has 13 amino acids. Just the 39-base CDR3 DNA is kept, in frame starting at base 1. As for this clonotype: This receptor's antigen is unknown. Per-nucleotide qualities are absent, and no much larger clonotype sits a single base away.

What the research found in general, with its limitations: Because all patients had alopecia, a presumed autoimmune disease, the immune response of the patients might differ from that of healthy individuals. DPC sensitization did not change the number of TCRs with a frequency above 1 in 1000, and there was no evidence of changes in global repertoire structure. Significantly more large CDR3 similarity clusters were formed by expanded TCRs than by pre-sensitization or healthy control sets, consistent with antigen-driven responses. The number of PT1 expanded TCRs positively correlated with patch test score, significant at thresholds 8, 16 and 32 but not 4. Repeated subsampling changed both the strength of the expansion versus patch-test correlation and the threshold at which the correlation became significant.

According to the study, the label for this sample's time point signals: patch test 2, 6 weeks after DPC sensitization. Taken with the paper, the label for treatment or condition translates to: therapeutic diphenylcyclopropenone sensitization with weekly scalp DPC. At each patch-test visit, blood was drawn before the patch test was applied. To be eligible, patients had to be aged 18 to 70, diagnosed with alopecia and judged suitable for DPC therapy, while pregnant patients were excluded. Total RNA was extracted from unfractionated whole blood collected in Tempus Blood RNA tubes. Recombination connected TRBV24-1 to TRBJ2-5, and possibly TRBD1, on 6 matching bases. This specimen consisted of whole blood, obtained in connection with sensitization to the hapten diphenylcyclopropenone (DPC). The sequence derives from a woman aged 45 to 65 with alopecia areata. Some clones in this sample may be carry-over from other donors' samples. The base sequence is TGTGCCACCAGTGATGGGGGCAGGGAGACCCAGTACTTC. It encodes CATSDGGRETQYF.